This TCR beta chain is drawn from a study of blood T cell repertoires in COVID-19. Overall study: Sites across the United States, Italy and Spain contributed samples from acute and convalescent COVID-19. T cells, B-cell-depleted T cells, or PBMCs provided the cDNA or gDNA that served as material.

The V end was cut by 0 bases, the J end by 6 bases, with 11 bases between. CDR3 size: 14 residues. CDR1 is SGHNT, CDR2 YYREEE, per germline (reference sequence). As originally analysed: Estimation of nucleated cell counts relied on the amplification of reference gene primers. Profiled with immunoSEQ multiplex PCR; TCRdb holds only in-frame clones, not every one. V, J and clone size derive from that table, while D and trimming were established from the DNA sequence. The table records 250,000 or so clones, about 82% of them present only once. The origin of this receptor is an elderly man with acute or convalescent COVID-19. Sample: peripheral blood. V gene TRBV5-4 combines with J gene TRBJ2-3; possible D gene TRBD2, 7 bases. The CDR3 reads CASSLVQGGDTQYF. CDR3 bases: TGTGCCAGCAGCTTGGTACAGGGAGGGGATACGCAGTATTTT.